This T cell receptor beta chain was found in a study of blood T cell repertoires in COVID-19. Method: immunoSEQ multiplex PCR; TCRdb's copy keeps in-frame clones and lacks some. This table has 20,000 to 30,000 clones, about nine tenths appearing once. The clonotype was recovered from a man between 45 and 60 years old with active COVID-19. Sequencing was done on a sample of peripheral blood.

The CDR3 region has the DNA TGTGCTAGTGGTTTGGGGACTAGCGGGGGCGATGAGCAGTTCTTC. Translated: CASGLGTSGGDEQFF. The chain has TRBV12-5 and TRBJ2-1; 13 bases match TRBD2. This CDR3 spans 15 amino acids. The V and J ends lost 1 base and 8 bases, in that order; junction bases with no gene match: 2. Germline CDR1 is LGHNT and CDR2 is FRNRAP.